This T cell receptor beta chain is drawn from a study of T cells in Graves' hyperthyroidism and ophthalmopathy. Note on this clonotype: Its antigen is not known.

Amplified TCR beta CDR3 regions came from RNA transcripts. The study used the HTBI primer set for a first-round RT-PCR of the TCR CDR3. TCRdb itself ran the multiplex PCR reads through MiXCR, one entry per CDR3 protein. This sample has some 510,000 distinct CDR3 sequences, with 35% to 55% found just once. CDR1 and CDR2 from the germline V gene are KGHDR and SFDVKD. This CDR3 comprises 12 residues. Losses at the gene ends were 9 bases for V and 6 bases for J; bases not matched to a gene: 5. General study points: Most expanded thyroid clonotypes above 0.001 also appeared in blood.

Each patient was aged 18 to 65 and had newly diagnosed hyperthyroidism of under 2 months' duration. Uncontrolled infection, other autoimmune disease, pregnancy or lactation barred patients from enrollment. Source material: peripheral blood or thyroid tissue (not recorded which). The clonotype originates from a woman aged 18 to 35 with Graves' hyperthyroidism. This chain links TRBV24-1 with TRBJ1-2, with 8 bases identical to TRBD1. CDR3 DNA: TGTGCCACCCGGACAGGGCGTCATGGCTACACCTTC. Translating it yields CATRTGRHGYTF.